This T cell receptor beta chain was recovered during a study of T cells after yellow fever vaccination. In TCRdb, the 5' RACE reads were re-called with MiXCR into one record per CDR3 protein. The sample yields around 320,000 distinct CDR3 sequences, around 4.3% seen once. This clonotype came up many times. Its antigen is as yet unknown. Study-wide points: Subsequent booster samples again held most clones from primary vaccination (96% CD4, about 86% CD8). Contamination by abundant bulk-population clonotypes could be present in FACS-sorted repertoires.

Looked up from germline, CDR1 is SGHRS and CDR2 is YFSETQ. The V end lost 0 bases, the J end lost 8 bases, and 8 bases lay between the germline ends. The CDR3 contains 13 residues. This TCR was recovered from a man aged 18 to 30 who received the YFV17D yellow fever vaccine. V usage is TRBV5-1 and J usage is TRBJ1-4; perhaps TRBD1 as D (5 bases). Sequencing was performed on PBMCs, taken 15 days after the yellow fever booster vaccination. CDR3 sequence (DNA): TGCGCCAGCAGCTTGGCAGGGCGCGAAAAACTGTTTTTT. Translating it yields CASSLAGREKLFF.